Shown below are 19 T cell receptor beta chains from a single sample sequenced in a study of T-cell memory formation after mild COVID-19. TCRdb re-derived calls from the 5' RACE reads in MiXCR, one entry per CDR3 protein. The sample lists 300,000 to 400,000 distinct CDR3 sequences; approximately 13% were seen once. Sample: PBMCs or a T cell subset sorted from them (not recorded which). Every receptor here comes from a man younger than 35 who had mild COVID-19 (a few samples of this study predate the infection). Cell type and time point are not known.

This clonotype was observed at least ten times. J is TRBJ2-3 and V is TRBV5-1; D is unclear. CDR1 SGHRS and CDR2 YFSETQ come from the germline V gene. The CDR3 length is 12 residues. V lost 2 bases and J lost 6, with 7 bases in between. The CDR3 DNA follows: TGCGCCAGCAGCTTAAGGGATGATACGCAGTATTTT. Its protein is CASSLRDDTQYF.

V usage is TRBV6-5 and J usage is TRBJ2-5; the match to TRBD2 covers 7 bases. The germline V gene has CDR1 MNHEY and CDR2 SVGAGI. CDR3 length equals 13 residues. V lost 11 bases, J lost 2 bases, and 8 bases stayed unmatched. The CDR3 loop reads CAVGQRGQETQYF. The DNA of the CDR3 is TGTGCCGTGGGCCAGCGGGGACAAGAGACCCAGTACTTC.

This clonotype has a count of ten or more. The chain has TRBV10-3 and TRBJ2-3, with D uncertain. Germline CDR1 ENHRY, CDR2 SYGVKD. The CDR3 has 14 residues. V was trimmed by 2 bases and J by 2 bases, leaving 8 bases between them. The CDR3 coding sequence is TGTGCCATCAGTGAGAGGGCGGACACAGATACGCAGTATTTT. Residues: CAISERADTDTQYF.

This clonotype was counted many times. The CDR3 loop reads CAISAGQGDTYEQYF. The CDR3 DNA reads as TGTGCCATCAGTGCAGGCCAGGGCGACACCTACGAGCAGTACTTC. The gene calls are TRBV10-3 and TRBJ2-7, with TRBD1 as a possible D gene (5 bases). CDR1 and CDR2 from the germline V gene are ENHRY and SYGVKD. CDR3 size: 15 residues. Deletions cut 4 bases from V and 2 bases from J, with 15 bases between.

This clonotype was counted many times. The chain couples TRBV12-3 or TRBV12-4 to TRBJ2-1; the D is unclear. This CDR3 spans 13 amino acids. Deletions cut 8 bases from V and 6 bases from J, with 14 bases between. This CDR3 is CASGVLNGNEQFF. CDR3 sequence (DNA): TGTGCCAGCGGAGTTTTGAATGGCAATGAGCAGTTCTTC.

This chain joins TRBV21-1 and TRBJ2-3; TRBD1 is the table's D call and was not checked against the DNA. TRBV21-1 has pseudogene status. The CDR3 has 19 amino acids. The CDR3 loop reads CASSRRAPGNRTSTDTQYF. The CDR3, as DNA: TGTGCCAGCAGCAGACGGGCCCCAGGGAACAGGACTAGCACAGATACGCAGTATTTT.

This clonotype was observed a few times. The chain recombines TRBV20-1 with TRBJ1-6; possible D gene TRBD1, 5 bases. Trimming cost V 3 bases and J 7 bases, with 13 bases left between them. This CDR3 contains 14 residues. In germline, CDR1 is DFQATT, CDR2 SNEGSKA (reference sequence). CDR3 bases: TGCAGTGCTAGTACGGGGGTCGGCAATTCACCCCTCCACTTT. Translated, it gives CSASTGVGNSPLHF.

The rearrangement uses TRBV20-1 and TRBJ2-4, with D perhaps TRBD2 (6 bases). V shed 3 bases and J shed 7 bases, with 19 bases lying between them. Germline-derived CDR1 and CDR2 are DFQATT and SNEGSKA (reference sequence). CDR3 length: 15 amino acids. The CDR3 sequence: CSARQGGGAGNIQYF. In DNA, the CDR3 is TGCAGTGCTAGGCAAGGCGGCGGGGCCGGGAACATTCAGTACTTC.

The chain recombines TRBV4-3 with TRBJ2-3; TRBD2 matches at 8 bases. Germline V gives CDR1 LGHNA, CDR2 YSLEER. The V and J ends lost 2 bases and 6 bases, in that order; junction bases with no gene match: 10. The CDR3 has 16 amino acids. The CDR3 coding sequence is TGCGCCAGCAGCCAATCCCTTCCGGCTAGCGGGGATACGCAGTATTTT. Translation: CASSQSLPASGDTQYF.

At least ten counts were recorded for this clonotype. J is TRBJ2-5 and V is TRBV7-9, with TRBD2 as a possible D gene (7 bases). This CDR3 contains 14 residues. Germline V gives CDR1 SEHNR, CDR2 FQNEAQ (reference sequence). The germline V and J ends were trimmed by 5 bases and 2 bases, with 12 bases remaining between them. CDR3: CASSVGGGQETQYF. The CDR3, as DNA: TGTGCCAGCAGCGTGGGAGGGGGTCAAGAGACCCAGTACTTC.

This chain joins TRBV18 and TRBJ1-1, with D maybe TRBD1 (5 bases). The V and J ends lost 3 bases and 3 bases respectively, with 11 bases between them. This CDR3 has 14 residues. Germline V gives CDR1 KGHSH, CDR2 LQKENI. The CDR3 sequence: CASSPVRGDTEAFF. Written as DNA, the CDR3 is TGTGCCAGCTCACCCGTACGGGGGGACACTGAAGCTTTCTTT.

This clonotype was seen a handful of times. The chain links TRBV7-9 to TRBJ2-7; D unresolved. The CDR3 loop spans 14 amino acids. V dropped 1 base and J dropped 2 bases, with 9 bases sitting between them. Germline values: CDR1 SEHNR, CDR2 FQNEAQ (reference sequence). CDR3 in amino acids: CASSLEANAYEQYF. The CDR3 region has the DNA TGTGCCAGCAGCTTAGAGGCTAATGCCTACGAGCAGTACTTC.

This clonotype was picked up a small number of times. The chain combines TRBV7-3 with TRBJ1-1; 8 nucleotides agree with TRBD1. The V gene end was trimmed by 5 bases and the J gene end by 2 bases; junction bases not matched to a gene: 10. The CDR3 loop spans 16 amino acids. Germline V CDR1 and CDR2: SGHTA, FQGTGA. CDR3 DNA sequence: TGTGCCAGCAGCCCGATTATGACAGGGGCAAACACTGAAGCTTTCTTT. Its protein product is CASSPIMTGANTEAFF.

The J gene is TRBJ2-3, the V gene TRBV4-3; weak D call: TRBD1 (5 bases). Germline CDR1 is LGHNA and CDR2 is YSLEER. CDR3 length: 16 residues. Trimming shortened V by 1 base and J by 1 base, and 12 bases separated the two germline ends. For the CDR3, the DNA is TGCGCCAGCAGCCAAGGGCCGACAGCAGGCACAGATACGCAGTATTTT. Protein sequence: CASSQGPTAGTDTQYF.

The J gene is TRBJ2-4, the V gene TRBV20-1, with a tentative D call TRBD2 (7 bases). Trimming pared 0 bases from V and 0 bases from J, leaving 21 bases between. This CDR3 has 19 residues. The germline V gene has CDR1 DFQATT and CDR2 SNEGSKA (reference sequence). The CDR3: CSAREGLGGGYLAKNIQYF. The CDR3 coding sequence is TGCAGTGCTAGAGAAGGCTTGGGAGGGGGTTACCTAGCCAAAAACATTCAGTACTTC.

The V gene is TRBV7-2, the J gene TRBJ1-2; D unresolved. Germline V gene lookup returns CDR1 SGHTA and CDR2 FQGNSA. This CDR3 contains 13 residues. With 3 bases removed from V and 8 bases from J, the gap between germline ends came to 13 bases. This chain's CDR3 is CASSFGYSEGYTF. The CDR3 region has the DNA TGTGCCAGCAGCTTCGGGTACTCCGAGGGCTACACCTTC.

CDR3 sequence: CASSLTPHLETQYF. The CDR3 DNA sequence: TGTGCCAGCAGTTTGACCCCCCACCTGGAGACCCAGTACTTC. The gene calls are TRBV12-3 or TRBV12-4 and TRBJ2-5, with no clear D. The CDR3 is made up of 14 amino acids. The V and J ends lost 3 bases and 5 bases respectively, with 13 bases between them.

The chain has TRBV20-1 and TRBJ2-3; weak D call: TRBD1 (5 bases). The CDR3 sequence is 14 residues long. CDR1 and CDR2 (germline): DFQATT, SNEGSKA (reference sequence). Deletions cut 6 bases from V and 0 bases from J, with 13 bases between. The CDR3 is CSAVDKSSTDTQYF. DNA for the CDR3: TGCAGTGCCGTGGACAAATCTAGCACAGATACGCAGTATTTT.

V usage is TRBV5-1 and J usage is TRBJ2-5; weak D call: TRBD2 (6 bases). The germline V gene encodes CDR1 SGHRS and CDR2 YFSETQ. Trimming shortened V by 6 bases and J by 4 bases, and 16 bases separated the two germline ends. CDR3 size: 14 residues. CDR3 in DNA: TGCGCCAGCACCGGCGGGGCGTCGACAGAGACCCAGTACTTC. It specifies CASTGGASTETQYF.